The 12 T cell receptor beta chains given below trace back to one sample, sequenced in a study of T cell responses to AZD1222 COVID-19 vaccine. Method: immunoSEQ multiplex PCR; TCRdb's copy keeps in-frame clones and lacks some. The sample lists some 150,000 clones; 88% were seen once. The sequencing here drew on peripheral blood, taken on day 0 of MenACWY control vaccination. The source is an adult in good health.

The chain couples TRBV7-9 to TRBJ2-7; D is ambiguous. The V end lost 3 bases, the J end lost 2 bases, and 5 bases lay between the germline ends. This CDR3 spans 12 amino acids. CDR1 SEHNR and CDR2 FQNEAQ come from the germline V gene (reference sequence). CDR3 residues: CASSFSTYEQYF. In DNA, the CDR3 is TGTGCCAGCAGCTTCTCAACCTACGAGCAGTACTTC.

The V call is TRBV27, the J call TRBJ1-1, with D perhaps matching TRBD1 (5 bases). CDR1 is MNHEY and CDR2 is SMNVEV in the germline V gene (reference sequence). V dropped 5 bases and J dropped 6 bases, with 19 bases sitting between them. This CDR3 contains 15 residues. CDR3 residues: CASSLLAGPVAEAFF. CDR3 nucleotides: TGTGCCAGCAGTCTCCTGGCGGGGCCGGTCGCTGAAGCTTTCTTT.

The chain uses TRBV7-9 and TRBJ2-7, with 10 nucleotides matching TRBD1. Trimming removed 1 base from V and 2 bases from J; junction bases left unmatched: 2. Germline V gene data show CDR1 as SEHNR and CDR2 as FQNEAQ (reference sequence). The CDR3 runs to 15 residues. The chain's CDR3 is CASSLGGQGAYEQYF. The CDR3 DNA follows: TGTGCCAGCAGCTTAGGTGGACAGGGGGCCTACGAGCAGTACTTC. The full variable domain, with the rest looked up from reference TRBV7-9 and TRBJ2-7, is DTGVSQNPRHKITKRGQNVTFRCDPISEHNRLYWYRQTLGQGPEFLTYFQNEAQLEKSRLLSDRFSAERPKGSFSTLEIQRTEQGDSAMYLCASSLGGQGAYEQYFGPGTRLTVT.

V is TRBV5-6 and J is TRBJ1-1; 7 bases fit TRBD1. This CDR3 contains 15 residues. CDR1 and CDR2 from the germline V gene are SGHDT and YYEEEE. The trim removed 2 bases at V and 0 bases at J, leaving 4 bases unmatched. The CDR3 loop reads CASSLPGQLNTEAFF. Here the CDR3 DNA reads TGTGCCAGCAGCTTACCGGGACAGCTGAACACTGAAGCTTTCTTT.

The chain combines TRBV9 with TRBJ2-5; D might be TRBD2 (7 bases). The CDR3 is made up of 16 amino acids. Trimming pared 0 bases from V and 5 bases from J, leaving 17 bases between. The germline CDR1 and CDR2 sequences are SGDLS and YYNGEE. The CDR3: CASSVGGIGGLETQYF. The CDR3 DNA reads TGTGCCAGCAGCGTAGGAGGGATCGGGGGGCTTGAGACCCAGTACTTC.

The rearrangement uses TRBV7-6 and TRBJ2-3, with D perhaps TRBD1 (5 bases). This CDR3 region has 14 residues. CDR1 is SGHVS and CDR2 is FNYEAQ in the germline V gene. Deletions cut 1 base from V and 2 bases from J, with 7 bases between. As DNA, the CDR3 is TGTGCCAGCAGCTTAGAAGGGGTCACAGATACGCAGTATTTT. Protein product: CASSLEGVTDTQYF.

The rearrangement links TRBV11-2 to TRBJ1-2; unclear D gene. V lost 5 bases and J lost 5, with 18 bases in between. CDR3 length: 15 residues. Germline CDR1 is SGHAT and CDR2 is FQNNGV. The CDR3, as DNA: TGTGCCAGCAGCCCCTCGGGTAGGGAATGGTATGGCTACACCTTC. This translates into CASSPSGREWYGYTF.

This clone was counted once. DNA of the CDR3: TGTGCCAGCAGCTTAGTCGGGGACTACGAGCAGTACTTC. Residues: CASSLVGDYEQYF. The chain carries TRBV11-3 and TRBJ2-7; maybe TRBD2 (5 bases). CDR1 is SGHNT and CDR2 is YENEEA in the germline V gene. The CDR3 consists of 13 residues. V was trimmed by 1 base and J by 3 bases, leaving 7 bases between them.

This chain links TRBV3-1 (or the pseudogene TRBV3-2) with TRBJ2-3; a weak D match, TRBD2 (7 bases). Germline V gene sequence: CDR1 LGHDT, CDR2 YNNKEL (reference sequence). CDR3 length equals 17 residues. V was shortened by 4 bases and J by 0 bases, with 17 bases between the two germline ends. The CDR3 loop reads CASSRVGGGTSTDTQYF. DNA for the CDR3: TGTGCCAGCAGCCGGGTGGGCGGGGGCACTAGCACAGATACGCAGTATTTT.

The chain carries TRBV30 and TRBJ1-1, with D tentatively TRBD1 (5 bases). The CDR3 sequence is 13 residues long. V gave up 0 bases and J gave up 7 bases, with 12 bases separating them. Germline assignment: CDR1 GTSNPN and CDR2 SVGIG (reference sequence). The CDR3: CAWSVLERGEAFF. The CDR3, as DNA: TGTGCCTGGAGTGTACTAGAGAGGGGTGAAGCTTTCTTT.

The chain recombines TRBV28 with TRBJ2-3; 7 bases align to TRBD2. The CDR3 runs 16 residues. Germline lookup yields CDR1 MDHEN and CDR2 SYDVKM. V was pared by 5 bases and J by 1 base, with 9 bases of the junction left unmatched. The DNA for the CDR3 is TGTGCCAGCAGTAGCTCGGGCGGGAGCCGCACAGATACGCAGTATTTT. It codes for CASSSSGGSRTDTQYF.

The J gene is TRBJ1-4, the V gene TRBV30; D may be TRBD1 (5 bases). Per germline, CDR1 GTSNPN and CDR2 SVGIG (reference sequence). The CDR3 totals 12 residues. Trimming stripped 1 base from V and 7 bases from J, with 7 bases between. CDR3 DNA: TGTGCCTGGAGTGCGAGGGGTGAAAAACTGTTTTTT. It translates to CAWSARGEKLFF.